A selection of T cell receptor beta chains follows, all from one sample in a study of shared clonotypes between healthy human individuals. Sequenced by immunoSEQ multiplex PCR; TCRdb stores in-frame clones only, minus some. The profile covers a few million clones, with 80% to 95% appearing a single time and about 0.39% taken by the ten largest. The sample consisted of naive CD4+ T cells from PBMCs. The receptors were sampled from a man aged 18 to 35 in good health. Some clones in this sample may be carry-over from other donors' samples. CDR3s include the opening cysteine and the closing phenylalanine or tryptophan. A D gene is named only where the DNA matches it firmly. Size tells how often a clone was seen (once, few, many) or the class of an expanded clone, and some rows leave it out.

TRBJ2-7,NA,NA,TRBV6-6,CASSYLVAYEQYF,TGTGCCAGCAGTTACCTGGTAGCCTACGAGCAGTACTTC
TRBJ2-3,NA,TRBD2,TRBV5-1,CASSQGLAGETDTQYF,TGCGCCAGCAGCCAGGGACTAGCGGGAGAAACAGATACGCAGTATTTT
TRBJ2-1,NA,NA,TRBV4-3,CASSQDRENEQFF,TGCGCCAGCAGCCAAGACAGGGAAAATGAGCAGTTCTTC
TRBJ1-1,NA,NA,TRBV6-1,CASRTRGAMNTEAFF,TGTGCCAGCAGGACCCGAGGTGCCATGAACACTGAAGCTTTCTTT
TRBJ1-2,NA,TRBD1,TRBV30,CAWSLDRGPYGYTF,TGTGCCTGGAGCTTGGACAGGGGCCCTTATGGCTACACCTTC
TRBJ1-5,NA,NA,TRBV19,CASSGVWDQPQHF,TGTGCCAGTAGTGGGGTGTGGGATCAGCCCCAGCATTTT
TRBJ2-2,NA,TRBD1,TRBV5-8,CASSRRDRGLTGELFF,TGTGCCAGCAGCCGCCGCGACAGGGGACTCACCGGGGAGCTGTTTTTT
TRBJ2-1,NA,NA,TRBV6-1,CASNSDDPRDNEQFF,TGTGCCAGCAATTCAGACGACCCCAGAGACAATGAGCAGTTCTTC
TRBJ2-1,NA,TRBD2,TRBV9,CASSVSSGSTHEQFF,TGTGCCAGCAGCGTTTCTAGCGGGAGTACGCATGAGCAGTTCTTC
TRBJ2-7,NA,NA,TRBV19,CASSIKGSDYEQYF,TGTGCCAGTAGTATTAAGGGGTCGGACTACGAGCAGTACTTC
TRBJ1-4,NA,TRBD1,TRBV5-1,CASSWTGPTNEKLFF,TGCGCCAGCAGCTGGACAGGCCCAACTAATGAAAAACTGTTTTTT
TRBJ1-1,NA,NA,TRBV19,CASLERQVGTEAFF,TGTGCCAGCTTAGAAAGACAGGTTGGCACTGAAGCTTTCTTT
TRBJ1-2,NA,NA,TRBV30,CAWSGTQRYTF,TGTGCCTGGAGCGGGACCCAGCGCTACACCTTC
TRBJ2-7,NA,NA,TRBV5-4,CASSPSGTHSALEQYF,TGTGCCAGCAGCCCCTCGGGTACCCACTCTGCCCTCGAGCAGTACTTC
TRBJ1-5,once,NA,TRBV11-2,CASSLGVSDLSNYQPQHF,TGTGCCAGCAGCTTAGGTGTTTCCGACTTATCCAACTATCAGCCCCAGCATTTT
TRBJ2-3,NA,NA,TRBV5-6,CASSLVGQYTDTQYF,TGTGCCAGCAGCTTGGTGGGGCAGTACACAGATACGCAGTATTTT
TRBJ2-2,NA,NA,TRBV11-2,CASSQGTVANTGELFF,TGTGCCAGCAGCCAAGGGACGGTCGCGAACACCGGGGAGCTGTTTTTT
TRBJ2-2,NA,NA,TRBV7-3,CASRLTDNTGELFF,TGTGCCAGCAGACTCACAGATAACACCGGGGAGCTGTTTTTT
TRBJ2-7,NA,NA,TRBV6-6,CASTDRTYEQYF,TGTGCCAGCACGGACAGAACCTACGAGCAGTACTTC
TRBJ2-7,NA,NA,TRBV5-1,CASSFDSYEQYF,TGCGCCAGCAGCTTCGACTCCTACGAGCAGTACTTC
TRBJ2-2,NA,TRBD1,TRBV6-5,CASSRGQASGELFF,TGTGCCAGCAGCCGGGGACAGGCCTCCGGGGAGCTGTTTTTT
TRBJ2-5,once,NA,TRBV5-1,CASSLVSQAAETQYF,TGCGCCAGCAGCTTGGTGTCGCAGGCGGCGGAGACCCAGTACTTC
TRBJ2-3,NA,NA,TRBV9,CASSVFGGGGDTQYF,TGTGCCAGCAGCGTATTTGGGGGAGGCGGGGATACGCAGTATTTT
TRBJ2-5,NA,NA,TRBV4-1,CASSQEMGGWETQYF,TGCGCCAGCAGCCAAGAAATGGGGGGTTGGGAGACCCAGTACTTC
TRBJ2-3,NA,TRBD2,TRBV7-8,CASSSAGDFTDTQYF,TGTGCCAGCAGCTCAGCGGGAGATTTCACAGATACGCAGTATTTT
TRBJ1-1,NA,NA,TRBV18,CASSQGITFEAFF,TGTGCCAGCTCACAAGGGATAACCTTTGAAGCTTTCTTT
TRBJ1-1,NA,TRBD1,TRBV6-5,CASSRDRGVLEAFF,TGTGCCAGCAGTAGAGACAGGGGTGTACTTGAAGCTTTCTTT
TRBJ1-1,NA,NA,TRBV7-2,CASSRTIGDNTEAFF,TGTGCCAGCAGCCGTACCATAGGGGATAACACTGAAGCTTTCTTT
TRBJ2-6,NA,TRBD1,TRBV5-1,CASSGGGQGAPGANVLTF,TGCGCCAGCAGTGGGGGTGGACAGGGGGCCCCCGGGGCCAACGTCCTGACTTTC
TRBJ1-3,once,TRBD1,TRBV6-5,CASRTEQGSGNTIYF,TGTGCCAGCAGGACCGAACAGGGGTCTGGAAACACCATATATTTT
TRBJ1-2,NA,NA,TRBV30,CAWSATGNYGYTF,TGTGCCTGGAGTGCAACAGGGAACTATGGCTACACCTTC
TRBJ2-1,NA,NA,TRBV28,CASSSFGLMPSYNEQFF,TGTGCCAGCAGTTCCTTCGGGCTTATGCCATCCTACAATGAGCAGTTCTTC
TRBJ2-5,once,NA,TRBV2,CATKRYQETQYF,TGTGCCACCAAGCGGTACCAAGAGACCCAGTACTTC
TRBJ2-5,NA,TRBD2,TRBV4-2,CASSLKGLAGGRQETQYF,TGTGCCAGCAGCCTTAAGGGACTAGCGGGAGGGAGGCAAGAGACCCAGTACTTC
TRBJ1-6,once,TRBD1,TRBV27,CASSPSSSGTGVYNSPLHF,TGTGCCAGCAGTCCTTCAAGTTCCGGGACAGGAGTCTATAATTCACCCCTCCACTTT
TRBJ2-7,once,NA,TRBV7-2,CASSLTGTGAYEQYF,TGTGCCAGCAGCTTGACCGGGACGGGGGCCTACGAGCAGTACTTC
TRBJ1-5,NA,NA,TRBV10-3,CAISESWGGNQPQHF,TGTGCCATCAGTGAGTCTTGGGGTGGCAATCAGCCCCAGCATTTT
TRBJ2-7,NA,NA,TRBV2,CASNTQRSYEQYF,TGTGCCAGCAATACCCAGCGGTCCTACGAGCAGTACTTC
TRBJ1-5,few,NA,TRBV19,CASSMGNQPQHF,TGTGCCAGTAGTATGGGGAATCAGCCCCAGCATTTT
TRBJ1-1,NA,NA,TRBV15,CATSREQTGTEAFF,TGTGCCACCAGCAGAGAACAGACTGGGACTGAAGCTTTCTTT
TRBJ2-7,NA,TRBD2,TRBV9,CASSFSGRADEQYF,TGTGCCAGCAGCTTTAGCGGGAGGGCCGACGAGCAGTACTTC
TRBJ2-2,NA,NA,TRBV12-5,CASGNSPGVGGELFF,TGTGCTAGTGGCAATAGCCCCGGAGTCGGCGGGGAGCTGTTTTTT
TRBJ2-7,NA,NA,TRBV30,CAWSSSYVGEAYEQYF,TGTGCCTGGAGCTCGTCTTATGTGGGGGAGGCCTACGAGCAGTACTTC
TRBJ1-5,NA,NA,TRBV28,CASSFRTAPGRPQHF,TGTGCCAGCAGTTTCAGGACAGCCCCGGGGCGGCCCCAGCATTTT
TRBJ2-1,few,NA,TRBV5-1,CASSWLVGSYNEQFF,TGCGCCAGCAGCTGGTTGGTAGGCTCATACAATGAGCAGTTCTTC
TRBJ2-7,NA,TRBD1,TRBV18,CASSPGTVGYEQYF,TGTGCCAGCTCACCGGGGACAGTCGGCTACGAGCAGTACTTC
TRBJ1-2,NA,NA,TRBV6-5,CASSYSTSLRSGYTF,TGTGCCAGCAGTTACTCGACTTCCCTCCGAAGTGGCTACACCTTC
TRBJ2-5,NA,NA,TRBV27,CASSSYGDHETQYF,TGTGCCAGCAGCTCTTACGGGGACCATGAGACCCAGTACTTC
TRBJ1-1,NA,NA,TRBV29-1,CSTRREVDTEAFF,TGCAGCACCCGGCGCGAGGTTGACACTGAAGCTTTCTTT
TRBJ2-7,NA,NA,TRBV4-2,CASSQGWQGFDEQYF,TGTGCCAGCAGCCAAGGGTGGCAGGGGTTCGACGAGCAGTACTTC
TRBJ2-7,NA,NA,TRBV10-3,CAISGSAVSYEQYF,TGTGCCATCAGTGGGTCGGCGGTCTCCTACGAGCAGTACTTC
TRBJ2-6,NA,TRBD2,TRBV28,CASSLWTSPGANVLTF,TGTGCCAGCAGTTTATGGACTAGCCCTGGGGCCAACGTCCTGACTTTC
TRBJ1-1,NA,NA,TRBV6-5,CASSYSLRAEAFF,TGTGCCAGCAGTTACTCGTTGCGGGCTGAAGCTTTCTTT